This passage covers 15 T cell receptor beta chains from one sample sequenced in a study of molecular identifiers for immune sequencing clone quantification. TCRdb processed the PCR reads anew with MiXCR; each CDR3 protein has one entry. The sample consists of roughly 90,000 distinct CDR3 sequences, roughly 19% of them appearing once. The material sequenced was naive CD8+ T cells from blood, with Jurkat cell RNA spiked in. Subset denoted: FACS-sorted CD8+CD4-CCR7+CD45RA+ naive T cells. The receptors were gathered from a human donor in good health. Some libraries in this study had Jurkat cell RNA spiked in.

The table lists this clonotype with a count of one. V usage is TRBV30 and J usage is TRBJ1-1; possible D gene TRBD1, 5 bases. The CDR3 spans 14 residues. Germline V gives CDR1 GTSNPN, CDR2 SVGIG (reference sequence). The germline V and J ends were trimmed by 0 bases and 3 bases, with 11 bases remaining between them. The CDR3 sequence: CAWSVMGGYTEAFF. Written as DNA, the CDR3 is TGTGCCTGGAGTGTAATGGGGGGGTACACTGAAGCTTTCTTT.

Many counts were recorded for this clonotype. This chain connects TRBV6-5 to TRBJ2-7; TRBD2 aligns across 10 bases. The length of the CDR3 is 15 residues. V was clipped by 6 bases and J by 4 bases; unmatched bases: 9. CDR1 MNHEY and CDR2 SVGAGI come from the germline V gene. CDR3 sequence reads: CASSDPPSGSYEQYF. CDR3 nucleotides: TGTGCCAGCAGCGATCCTCCTAGCGGGAGTTACGAGCAGTACTTC.

This chain joins TRBV11-3 and TRBJ2-1; D is uncertain. V was clipped by 4 bases and J by 10 bases, with 20 bases between them. The germline gives CDR1 SGHNT, CDR2 YENEEA. This CDR3 is 15 amino acids long. The CDR3 sequence is CASSSPLTNQGEQFF. In DNA, the CDR3 is TGTGCCAGCAGCTCCCCCCTGACGAACCAAGGAGAGCAGTTCTTC.

Remarks on this clonotype: A much larger clone sits a single nucleotide away, making a read error possible. The chain employs TRBV6-2 or TRBV6-3 and TRBJ2-7; D unresolved. The germline V gene has CDR1 MNHEY and CDR2 SVGEGT. The CDR3 contains 12 residues. The CDR3: CASSYQVYERYF. The CDR3 DNA follows: TGTGCCAGCAGTTACCAGGTCTACGAGCGGTACTTC.

This clonotype was detected a few times. Being one base from a much bigger clone, this may be a read error. The genes are TRBV20-1 and TRBJ2-7; maybe TRBD2 (6 bases). Germline loops: CDR1 DFQATT, CDR2 SNEGSKA (reference sequence). With 7 bases removed from V and 5 bases from J, the gap between germline ends came to 21 bases. This CDR3 has 14 amino acids. CDR3 region: CSVKRRASLDEQYF. The CDR3 DNA follows: TGCAGTGTAAAAAGGAGGGCGTCCTTGGACGAGCAGTACTTC.

This clonotype was picked up many times. The genes are TRBV11-2 and TRBJ1-1, with 7 positions matching TRBD1. Germline V gives CDR1 SGHAT, CDR2 FQNNGV. CDR3 length equals 15 residues. J was trimmed by 2 bases and V by 6 bases; bases with no gene match: 9. CDR3: CASRPTGTVNTEAFF. DNA for the CDR3: TGTGCCAGCAGACCGACCGGGACAGTAAACACTGAAGCTTTCTTT.

This clonotype was found many times. V is TRBV25-1 and J is TRBJ2-3; perhaps TRBD1 as D (6 bases). Germline-derived CDR1 and CDR2 are MGHDK and SYGVNS. Trimming left V 8 bases short and J 6 bases short, with 9 bases between. This CDR3 contains 11 residues. The DNA of the CDR3 is TGTGCCAGCGCTACAGGGGATACGCAGTATTTT. Amino acid sequence: CASATGDTQYF. Based on the CDR3 plus reference TRBV25-1 and TRBJ2-3, the full variable domain is EADIYQTPRYLVIGTGKKITLECSQTMGHDKMYWYQQDPGMELHLIHYSYGVNSTEKGDLSSESTVSRIRTEHFPLTLESARPSHTSQYLCASATGDTQYFGPGTRLTVL.

The table lists this clonotype with many counts. This chain links TRBV20-1 with TRBJ2-1, with a tentative D call TRBD2 (6 bases). Per germline, CDR1 DFQATT and CDR2 SNEGSKA (reference sequence). V dropped 2 bases and J dropped 0 bases, with 23 bases sitting between them. This CDR3 comprises 19 residues. The CDR3 nucleotides read TGCAGTGCTAGACCACTACCGGGACTTGCGATGAGCTCCTACAATGAGCAGTTCTTC. Amino acids: CSARPLPGLAMSSYNEQFF.

This clonotype occurred many times. V gene TRBV12-3 or TRBV12-4 combines with J gene TRBJ2-1; D might be TRBD1 or TRBD2, each matching 5 bases. The ends were cut back, 6 bases at V and 0 bases at J, with 15 bases in the middle. The length of the CDR3 is 16 residues. In nucleotides, the CDR3 is TGTGCCAGCAGCCTGGGGTGGGGGAGCTCCTACAATGAGCAGTTCTTC. Protein sequence: CASSLGWGSSYNEQFF.

This clonotype was detected many times. The V call is TRBV6-2 or TRBV6-3, the J call TRBJ1-1; D is possibly TRBD1 (5 bases). Trimming stripped 2 bases from V and 6 bases from J, with 10 bases between. Germline values: CDR1 MNHEY, CDR2 SVGEGT. This CDR3 is built from 13 residues. The CDR3 sequence is CASSYGGPAEAFF. The CDR3 DNA reads TGTGCCAGCAGTTACGGGGGTCCGGCTGAAGCTTTCTTT.

This clonotype was detected many times. J is TRBJ2-3 and V is TRBV11-2; unclear D gene. Germline values: CDR1 SGHAT, CDR2 FQNNGV. Trimming took off 1 base at V and 1 base at J, with 9 bases between the two ends. The length of the CDR3 is 15 residues. The CDR3 loop reads CASSLVRVGTDTQYF. Written as DNA, the CDR3 is TGTGCCAGCAGCTTAGTTCGGGTTGGCACAGATACGCAGTATTTT.

This clonotype was counted at least ten times. The chain employs TRBV19 and TRBJ2-3; the D is unclear. Germline V gene sequence: CDR1 LNHDA, CDR2 SQIVND (reference sequence). The CDR3 is 13 amino acids. V dropped 3 bases and J dropped 2 bases, with 6 bases sitting between them. The CDR3 is CASSMIATDTQYF. DNA of the CDR3: TGTGCCAGTAGTATGATAGCCACAGATACGCAGTATTTT.

This clonotype was seen repeatedly, ten times or more. The chain carries TRBV7-9 and TRBJ1-2; D uncertain. Trimming took off 7 bases at V and 2 bases at J, with 8 bases between the two ends. The length of the CDR3 is 12 residues. Germline CDR1 SEHNR, CDR2 FQNEAQ (reference sequence). DNA for the CDR3: TGTGCCAGCACAACAGTAAACTATGGCTACACCTTC. Encoded protein: CASTTVNYGYTF. The complete variable domain, with remaining parts taken from reference TRBV7-9 and TRBJ1-2, reads DTGVSQNPRHKITKRGQNVTFRCDPISEHNRLYWYRQTLGQGPEFLTYFQNEAQLEKSRLLSDRFSAERPKGSFSTLEIQRTEQGDSAMYLCASTTVNYGYTFGSGTRLTVV.

The sample holds one count of this clonotype. A much bigger clone sits one base away, suggesting this may be a read error. This sequence joins TRBV7-8 and TRBJ1-5; D is uncertain. There are 14 residues in the CDR3. The ends were cut back, 3 bases at V and 7 bases at J, with 13 bases in the middle. Germline V CDR1 and CDR2: SGHVS, FQNEAQ. The CDR3 DNA is TGTGCCAGCAGCTTCCCAAGTGCGAAGCAGCCCCAGCATTTT. Amino acid sequence: CASSFPSAKQPQHF. The full variable domain, rest sourced from reference TRBV7-8 and TRBJ1-5, is GAGVSQSPRYKVAKRGQDVALRCDPISGHVSLFWYQQALGQGPEFLTYFQNEAQLDKSGLPSDRFFAERPEGSVSTLKIQRTQQEDSAVYLCASSFPSAKQPQHFGDGTRLSIL.

Concerning this clonotype: The junction shows a germline mismatch at one end, possibly a read error. The chain uses TRBV15 and TRBJ1-4, with no clear D. Germline values: CDR1 LNHNV, CDR2 YYDKDF (reference sequence). CDR3 length: 17 residues. CDR3: CATSSSKVGATNEKLLF. CDR3 nucleotides: TGTGCCACCAGCAGCTCCAAGGTTGGAGCAACTAATGAAAAACTGCTTTTT.